Only a few counts were recorded for the clone carrying this TCR beta chain. These data originate in a study of blood T cells in healthy people across ages. Primers used in a second PCR of roughly 6 to 11 cycles were a sample-barcoded 5' primer and a J-beta primer mix. Each CDR3 protein gets one entry after TCRdb re-called the 5' RACE reads with MiXCR. Of 800,000 to 950,000 distinct CDR3 sequences in the sample, 25% to 35% were seen once. Germline assignment: CDR1 SQVTM and CDR2 ANQGSEA. The CDR3 loop spans 13 amino acids. V lost 1 base and J lost 7, with 13 bases in between. These data also featured in a second study, about T cells of mothers and their children. That work contributes: The second PCR used the M1S primer, and this primer added sample barcodes and 2-4 random nucleotides. Researchers report slightly higher, though non-significant, overlap in related mother-child pairs than in unrelated pairs.

V usage is TRBV29-1 and J usage is TRBJ1-1, with a possible D match to TRBD1 (5 bases). The clonotype originates from a woman in her thirties or forties in good health. The specimen sequenced was blood. The CDR3 here is CSVEVAQGFEAFF. DNA for the CDR3: TGCAGCGTTGAAGTCGCCCAGGGTTTTGAAGCTTTCTTT.